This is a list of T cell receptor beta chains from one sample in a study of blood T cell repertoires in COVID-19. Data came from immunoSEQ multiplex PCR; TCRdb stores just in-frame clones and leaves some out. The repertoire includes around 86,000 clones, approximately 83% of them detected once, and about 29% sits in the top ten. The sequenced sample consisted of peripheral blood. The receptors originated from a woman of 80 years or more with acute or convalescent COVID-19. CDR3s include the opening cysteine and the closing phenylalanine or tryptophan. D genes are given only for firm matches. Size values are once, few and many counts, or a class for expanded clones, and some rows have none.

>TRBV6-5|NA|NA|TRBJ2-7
CASRLSGLLVYEQYF
TGTGCCAGCAGACTCTCTGGACTCTTAGTCTACGAGCAGTACTTC
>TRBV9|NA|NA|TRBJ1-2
CASSRAGLGGYGYTF
TGTGCCAGCTCGAGGGCCGGCCTCGGGGGTTATGGCTACACCTTC
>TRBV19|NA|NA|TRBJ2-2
CASSIRGNTGELFF
TGTGCCAGTAGTATAAGAGGGAACACCGGGGAGCTGTTTTTT
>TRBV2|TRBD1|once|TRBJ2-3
CASRDRADTQYF
TGTGCCAGCCGGGACAGGGCAGATACGCAGTATTTT
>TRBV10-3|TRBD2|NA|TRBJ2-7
CAIRLAGTYEQYF
TGTGCCATACGACTAGCGGGGACATACGAGCAGTACTTC
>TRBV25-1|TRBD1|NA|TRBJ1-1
CASSDGQGEYTEAFF
TGTGCCAGCAGTGATGGACAGGGGGAGTACACTGAAGCTTTCTTT
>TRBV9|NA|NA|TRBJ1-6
CASSVNSNNSPLHF
TGTGCCAGCAGCGTAAACAGTAATAATTCACCCCTCCACTTT
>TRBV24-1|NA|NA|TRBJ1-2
CATSNPGPLYGYTF
TGTGCCACCAGCAACCCAGGGCCTCTCTATGGCTACACCTTC
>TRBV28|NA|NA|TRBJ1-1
CASSRYRVAFF
TGTGCCAGCAGTCGCTACAGGGTTGCTTTCTTT
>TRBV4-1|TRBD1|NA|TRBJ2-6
CASSQAEPGQVFSGANVLTF
TGCGCCAGCAGCCAAGCCGAGCCCGGACAGGTTTTCTCTGGGGCCAACGTCCTGACTTTC
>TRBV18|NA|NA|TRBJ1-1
CASSPSAARDTEAFF
TGTGCCAGCTCACCGTCGGCGGCGAGGGACACTGAAGCTTTCTTT
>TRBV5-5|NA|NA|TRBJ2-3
CASSLPGSTDTQYF
TGTGCCAGCAGCTTGCCCGGGAGCACAGATACGCAGTATTTT
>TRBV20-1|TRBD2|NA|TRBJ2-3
CSASTTSGTDTQYF
TGCAGTGCTAGTACGACTAGCGGCACAGATACGCAGTATTTT
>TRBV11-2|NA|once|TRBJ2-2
CASSLTPGTGELFF
TGTGCCAGCAGCTTGACCCCGGGCACCGGGGAGCTGTTTTTT
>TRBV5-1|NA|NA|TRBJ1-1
CASSRTAGEGTEAFF
TGCGCCAGCAGCCGTACCGCAGGGGAAGGGACTGAAGCTTTCTTT
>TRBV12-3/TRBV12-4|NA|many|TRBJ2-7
CASSLGVEQYF
TGTGCCAGCAGTTTAGGAGTCGAGCAGTACTTC
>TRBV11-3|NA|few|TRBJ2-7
CASSPAAARSYEQYF
TGTGCCAGCAGCCCAGCGGCGGCTCGCTCCTACGAGCAGTACTTC
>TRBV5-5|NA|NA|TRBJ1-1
CASSLGSGGSAEAFF
TGTGCCAGCAGCTTGGGGTCTGGAGGAAGCGCTGAAGCTTTCTTT
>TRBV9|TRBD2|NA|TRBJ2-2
CASNREGLGGELFF
TGTGCCAGCAATCGGGAGGGCCTTGGCGGGGAGCTGTTTTTT
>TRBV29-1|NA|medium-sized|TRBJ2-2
CSVGGTSQTGELFF
TGCAGCGTTGGTGGGACTTCCCAGACCGGGGAGCTGTTTTTT
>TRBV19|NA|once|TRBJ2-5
CASSHNREWETQYF
TGTGCCAGTAGTCATAACAGGGAATGGGAGACCCAGTACTTC
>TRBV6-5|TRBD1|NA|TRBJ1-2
CASSSDRVTTYGYTF
TGTGCCAGCAGTTCGGACAGGGTGACTACCTATGGCTACACCTTC
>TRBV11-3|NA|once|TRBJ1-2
CASSLGQNYGYTF
TGTGCCAGCAGCTTAGGACAGAACTATGGCTACACCTTC
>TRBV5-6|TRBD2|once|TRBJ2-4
CASSRGEGLDIQYF
TGTGCCAGCAGCCGGGGGGAGGGATTGGACATTCAGTACTTC
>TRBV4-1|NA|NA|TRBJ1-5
CASSRQANQPQHF
TGCGCCAGCAGCCGACAGGCCAATCAGCCCCAGCATTTT
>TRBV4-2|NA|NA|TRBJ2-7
CASSQAIGGNYEQYF
TGTGCCAGCAGCCAAGCGATAGGCGGGAACTACGAGCAGTACTTC
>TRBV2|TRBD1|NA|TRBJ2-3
CASTRMTGGGTDTQYF
TGTGCCAGCACCCGGATGACAGGGGGAGGCACAGATACGCAGTATTTT
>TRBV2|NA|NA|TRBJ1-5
CASSTGLVQPQHF
TGTGCCAGCAGTACAGGGCTGGTCCAGCCCCAGCATTTT
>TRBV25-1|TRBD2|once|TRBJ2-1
CASSASGSVNEQFF
TGTGCCAGCAGCGCTAGCGGGAGTGTCAATGAGCAGTTCTTC
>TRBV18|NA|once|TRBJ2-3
CASSPAEDTQYF
TGTGCCAGCTCACCAGCGGAAGATACGCAGTATTTT
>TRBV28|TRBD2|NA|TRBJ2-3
CASSLWGSGATDTQYF
TGTGCCAGCAGTTTATGGGGTAGCGGGGCCACAGATACGCAGTATTTT
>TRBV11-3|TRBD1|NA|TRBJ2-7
CASSSEGQIYEQYF
TGTGCCAGCAGCTCCGAGGGACAGATCTACGAGCAGTACTTC
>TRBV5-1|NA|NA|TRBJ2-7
CASSPGSAGEQYF
TGCGCCAGCAGCCCCGGGAGTGCGGGCGAGCAGTACTTC
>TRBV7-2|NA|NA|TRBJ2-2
CASSLLGLANTGELFF
TGTGCCAGCAGCTTACTCGGCCTAGCCAACACCGGGGAGCTGTTTTTT
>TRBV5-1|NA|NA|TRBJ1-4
CASSLQGGEKLFF
TGCGCCAGCAGCTTACAGGGTGGTGAAAAACTGTTTTTT
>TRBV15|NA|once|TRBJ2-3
CATGGAWETPDTQYF
TGTGCCACCGGCGGGGCGTGGGAAACACCAGATACGCAGTATTTT
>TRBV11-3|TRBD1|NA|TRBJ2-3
CASSDRDRDTDTQYF
TGTGCCAGCAGCGACCGGGACAGGGACACAGATACGCAGTATTTT
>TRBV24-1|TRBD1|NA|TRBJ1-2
CATSQDRELGYTF
TGTGCCACCAGTCAAGACAGGGAGCTTGGCTACACCTTC
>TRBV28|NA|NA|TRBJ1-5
CASSLYGGSRLGNQPQHF
TGTGCCAGCAGTTTATATGGGGGCAGTCGTTTAGGCAATCAGCCCCAGCATTTT
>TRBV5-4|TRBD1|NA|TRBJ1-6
CASSGGQGGNSPLHF
TGTGCCAGCAGCGGCGGACAGGGTGGTAATTCACCCCTCCACTTT
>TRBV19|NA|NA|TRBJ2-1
CASSIVGGSSYNEQFF
TGTGCCAGTAGTATAGTCGGAGGTAGCTCCTACAATGAGCAGTTCTTC
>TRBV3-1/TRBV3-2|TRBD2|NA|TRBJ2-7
CASSLGTSGVSHEQYF
TGTGCCAGCAGCCTTGGGACTAGCGGGGTATCCCACGAGCAGTACTTC
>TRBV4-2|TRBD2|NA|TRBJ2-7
CASSQVSLAGGQAGEQYF
TGTGCCAGCAGCCAAGTTTCCCTAGCGGGAGGGCAGGCCGGCGAGCAGTACTTC
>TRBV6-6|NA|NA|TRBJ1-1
CASSYPEGTEAFF
TGTGCCAGCAGTTACCCCGAGGGCACTGAAGCTTTCTTT
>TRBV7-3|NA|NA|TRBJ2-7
CASSLGHGAYEQYF
TGTGCCAGCAGCCTAGGACACGGTGCCTACGAGCAGTACTTC
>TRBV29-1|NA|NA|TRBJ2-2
CSVERQGLGELFF
TGCAGCGTTGAAAGGCAGGGGCTCGGGGAGCTGTTTTTT
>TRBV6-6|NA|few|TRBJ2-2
CASSYSNTGELFF
TGTGCCAGCAGTTATTCAAACACCGGGGAGCTGTTTTTT
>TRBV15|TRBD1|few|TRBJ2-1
CATSPQGVGPYNEQFF
TGTGCCACCAGCCCACAGGGGGTGGGCCCCTACAATGAGCAGTTCTTC
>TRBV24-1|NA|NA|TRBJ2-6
CATSDWDGSSGANVLTF
TGTGCCACCAGTGATTGGGACGGGAGCTCTGGGGCCAACGTCCTGACTTTC
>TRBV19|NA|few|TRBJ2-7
CASSMVQGPSEQYF
TGTGCCAGTAGTATGGTTCAGGGTCCCAGCGAGCAGTACTTC
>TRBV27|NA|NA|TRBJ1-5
CASSFRYQGLSQPQHF
TGTGCCAGCAGTTTCCGGTACCAGGGTCTTTCTCAGCCCCAGCATTTT
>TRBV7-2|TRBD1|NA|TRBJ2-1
CASSPGQYNEQFF
TGTGCCAGCAGCCCGGGACAGTACAATGAGCAGTTCTTC
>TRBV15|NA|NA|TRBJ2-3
CATSRPLSGTRTDTQYF
TGTGCCACCAGCAGACCCCTTAGCGGTACCCGCACAGATACGCAGTATTTT